This T cell receptor (beta chain) came from a study of blood T cell repertoires in COVID-19. V lost 0 bases and J 4 bases, leaving 12 bases between the germline ends. CDR3 length: 15 residues. The germline CDR1 and CDR2 sequences are MGHRA and YSYEKL. This clone was counted many times. Sequenced by immunoSEQ multiplex PCR; TCRdb stores in-frame clones only, minus some. The repertoire has about 190,000 clones, approximately 73% of them found once; the top ten carry less than 20%. Each participant's cohort was designated according to participant-reported clinical history. The sequencing sample was made of PBMCs or T cells enriched from blood (not recorded which). This TCR derives from a woman aged 50 to 60 with acute COVID-19. This chain joins TRBV4-1 and TRBJ1-2; D is uncertain. The CDR3 protein is CASSQDWPRGYGYTF. DNA for the CDR3: TGCGCCAGCAGCCAAGATTGGCCCCGGGGCTATGGCTACACCTTC.